The sample holds one count of the clone carrying this T cell receptor (beta chain). Its antigen is unidentified. Germline V CDR1 and CDR2: DFQATT, SNEGSKA (reference sequence). The trim removed 3 bases at V and 4 bases at J, leaving 5 bases unmatched. The CDR3 sequence is 14 residues long. TCRdb re-called the RT-PCR reads with MiXCR, one entry per CDR3 protein. Counted here are about 520,000 distinct CDR3 sequences, around 9.9% occurring once; the ten biggest clones make up roughly 12%. The entry originates in a study of response to subunit inactivated influenza vaccine. General study points: Authors suggested seasonal influenza vaccinations each recruit few new T cells.

The chain carries TRBV20-1 and TRBJ2-2; 7 bases line up with TRBD1. The source is a man between 50 and 59 years old who received an inactivated influenza vaccine. This sample comprised PBMCs from blood, obtained roughly 46 days after vaccination. The CDR3 bases are TGCAGTGCTAGGAAGACAGGGTTCACCGGGGAGCTGTTTTTT. Its translation is CSARKTGFTGELFF.